This passage covers 24 T cell receptor beta chains from one sample sequenced in a study of control samples from healthy donors and cancer patients. TCRdb's table, derived via immunoSEQ multiplex PCR, lists solely in-frame clones and lacks some. The data show over 25,000 clones, about 85% seen once. The sequencing input was formalin-fixed, paraffin-embedded tissue. The receptors were sampled from a female donor with melanoma.

V gene TRBV5-1 combines with J gene TRBJ2-3; the D gene could be TRBD1 or TRBD2 (7 bases each). The CDR3 consists of 16 residues. Germline V lookup: CDR1 SGHRS, CDR2 YFSETQ. The V end lost 4 bases, the J end lost 6 bases, and 21 bases lay between the germline ends. The CDR3 here is CASSPLGSGGGDTQYF. The CDR3 DNA follows: TGCGCCAGCAGCCCCCTAGGATCAGGGGGGGGTGATACGCAGTATTTT.

This chain uses TRBV5-1 with TRBJ2-6, with D perhaps assigned TRBD1 or TRBD2 (5 bases each). This CDR3 is 15 amino acids long. Germline assignment: CDR1 SGHRS and CDR2 YFSETQ. Trimming cost V 3 bases and J 2 bases, with 9 bases left between them. CDR3 DNA sequence: TGCGCCAGCAGCTCTAGGGGAGCTGGGGCCAACGTCCTGACTTTC. Residues: CASSSRGAGANVLTF.

The chain employs TRBV7-8 and TRBJ2-1; D may be TRBD2 (6 bases). Trimming stripped 4 bases from V and 7 bases from J, with 20 bases between. The CDR3 spans 16 residues. Per germline, CDR1 SGHVS and CDR2 FQNEAQ. The DNA for the CDR3 is TGTGCCAGCAGCTGGGGCAACAGCGGGCATGGGAATGAGCAGTTCTTC. This encodes CASSWGNSGHGNEQFF.

The chain joins TRBV5-1 to TRBJ2-1; D unresolved. Trimming cost V 3 bases and J 7 bases, with 11 bases left between them. The CDR3 is made up of 13 amino acids. Germline lookup yields CDR1 SGHRS and CDR2 YFSETQ. This CDR3 is CASSSRTGNEQFF. CDR3 DNA: TGCGCCAGCAGCTCCCGAACCGGGAATGAGCAGTTCTTC. The variable domain in full, completed from reference TRBV5-1 and TRBJ2-1, reads KAGVTQTPRYLIKTRGQQVTLSCSPISGHRSVSWYQQTPGQGLQFLFEYFSETQRNKGNFPGRFSGRQFSNSRSEMNVSTLELGDSALYLCASSSRTGNEQFFGPGTRLTVL.

The rearrangement uses TRBV11-1 and TRBJ2-3; a weak D match, TRBD2 (5 bases). The CDR3 has 15 amino acids. CDR1 and CDR2 (germline): SGHAT, FQDESV (reference sequence). Deletions cut 2 bases from V and 5 bases from J, with 14 bases between. CDR3 region: CASSLTGSTGDTQYF. The CDR3 coding sequence is TGTGCCAGCAGCTTAACGGGATCGACTGGAGATACGCAGTATTTT. Filled out from reference TRBV11-1 and TRBJ2-3, the complete variable domain reads EAEVAQSPRYKITEKSQAVAFWCDPISGHATLYWYRQILGQGPELLVQFQDESVVDDSQLPKDRFSAERLKGVDSTLKIQPAELGDSAMYLCASSLTGSTGDTQYFGPGTRLTVL.

Details on this clone: The same CDR3 arises from other DNA sequences in this sample as well. The V and J genes are TRBV21-1 and TRBJ1-5. TRBV21-1 is a pseudogene segment. The CDR3 is made up of 14 amino acids. The CDR3 spells CASSKDREDQPQHF. For the CDR3, the DNA is TGTGCCAGCAGCAAAGATAGGGAAGACCAGCCCCAGCATTTT.

The CDR3 sequence is CASRIGQANYGYTF. CDR3 in DNA: TGTGCCAGCAGGATCGGACAGGCTAACTATGGCTACACCTTC. The chain employs TRBV2 and TRBJ1-2, with 7 bases matching TRBD1. With 6 bases clipped from V and 0 bases from J, the junction kept 4 bases outside the gene matches. The CDR3 runs to 14 residues. The germline gives CDR1 SNHLY, CDR2 FYNNEI.

This clone was seen more than once but under ten times. The chain uses TRBV10-3 and TRBJ2-1; 7 bases are a match to TRBD2. Germline lookup yields CDR1 ENHRY and CDR2 SYGVKD. The CDR3 has 17 residues. Trimming took 10 bases from V and 5 from J; bases not matched to a gene: 20. CDR3 bases: TGTGCCACCACCTCACCCCTGGGCGCGGGAGTGAACAATGAGCAGTTCTTC. Translation: CATTSPLGAGVNNEQFF.

The V call is TRBV5-6, the J call TRBJ1-4; D call uncertain. CDR1 is SGHDT, CDR2 YYEEEE, per germline. Trimming left V 4 bases short and J 0 bases short, with 10 bases between. The CDR3 runs to 15 residues. CDR3 in amino acids: CASSPAGATNEKLFF. The CDR3 coding sequence is TGTGCCAGCAGCCCCGCAGGTGCAACTAATGAAAAACTGTTTTTT.

The V gene is TRBV9, the J gene TRBJ1-3; tentative D call: TRBD1 (5 bases). The CDR3 is made up of 14 amino acids. Germline V CDR1 and CDR2: SGDLS, YYNGEE. The V gene lost 7 bases and the J gene lost 3 bases, with 14 bases spanning the gap. The CDR3 loop is CASAPGTGGNTIYF. The DNA for the CDR3 is TGTGCCAGCGCCCCCGGGACTGGTGGAAACACCATATATTTT.

J is TRBJ2-5 and V is TRBV29-1; D could derive from TRBD1 or TRBD2 (5 bases each). The ends were cut back, 3 bases at V and 0 bases at J, with 8 bases in the middle. The CDR3 contains 13 residues. In germline, CDR1 is SQVTM, CDR2 ANQGSEA. The CDR3 sequence is CSVDLGDQETQYF. The CDR3 bases are TGCAGCGTTGATTTGGGGGACCAAGAGACCCAGTACTTC.

V and J are TRBV7-3 and TRBJ1-2; D is unresolved. CDR3 size: 13 residues. The ends were cut back, 2 bases at V and 8 bases at J, with 12 bases in the middle. Germline-derived CDR1 and CDR2 are SGHTA and FQGTGA. The CDR3 DNA reads TGTGCCAGCAGCTTACTCCCCGGAGAGGGCTACACCTTC. Its translation: CASSLLPGEGYTF. Based on the CDR3 plus reference TRBV7-3 and TRBJ1-2, the full variable domain is GAGVSQTPSNKVTEKGKYVELRCDPISGHTALYWYRQSLGQGPEFLIYFQGTGAADDSGLPNDRFFAVRPEGSVSTLKIQRTERGDSAVYLCASSLLPGEGYTFGSGTRLTVV.

V gene TRBV19 combines with J gene TRBJ2-7, with 7 nucleotides matching TRBD1. V trimming: 5 bases; J trimming: 2 bases; junction bases outside the gene matches: 12. Germline V gene data show CDR1 as LNHDA and CDR2 as SQIVND (reference sequence). CDR3 length equals 16 residues. CDR3 region: CASSQADRPQTYEQYF. CDR3 nucleotide sequence: TGTGCCAGTAGTCAAGCGGACAGGCCACAAACCTACGAGCAGTACTTC.

This rearrangement joins TRBV7-8 to TRBJ2-7; 8 bases are shared with TRBD1. This CDR3 region has 13 residues. Trimming cost V 6 bases and J 1 base; bases outside gene matches: 2. Germline V gives CDR1 SGHVS, CDR2 FQNEAQ. The CDR3 sequence is CASRWDRSYEQYF. As DNA, the CDR3 is TGTGCCAGCAGATGGGACAGGTCCTACGAGCAGTACTTC.

This clone was observed a single time. This chain uses TRBV2 with TRBJ1-5; D ambiguous. Germline-derived CDR1 and CDR2 are SNHLY and FYNNEI. The CDR3 totals 14 residues. Trimming stripped 6 bases from V and 6 bases from J, with 15 bases between. Here the CDR3 reads CASRFGESFQPQHF. The CDR3 coding sequence is TGTGCCAGCAGGTTTGGAGAGTCCTTTCAGCCCCAGCATTTT.

The chain employs TRBV7-8 and TRBJ2-1; the D gene is possibly TRBD2 (5 bases). The CDR3 consists of 14 residues. With 1 base removed from V and 5 bases from J, the gap between germline ends came to 9 bases. Germline V lookup: CDR1 SGHVS, CDR2 FQNEAQ. In DNA, the CDR3 is TGTGCCAGCAGCTTAGTCGGGAATCACAATGAGCAGTTCTTC. Amino acid sequence: CASSLVGNHNEQFF. The full variable domain, in which reference TRBV7-8 and TRBJ2-1 provide the parts outside the CDR3, is GAGVSQSPRYKVAKRGQDVALRCDPISGHVSLFWYQQALGQGPEFLTYFQNEAQLDKSGLPSDRFFAERPEGSVSTLKIQRTQQEDSAVYLCASSLVGNHNEQFFGPGTRLTVL.

The chain carries TRBV27 and TRBJ1-1; tentative D call: TRBD1 (6 bases). V dropped 6 bases and J dropped 4 bases, with 18 bases sitting between them. Per the germline V gene, CDR1 is MNHEY and CDR2 is SMNVEV (reference sequence). The CDR3 runs 15 residues. The CDR3 DNA follows: TGTGCCAGCAGGGCTCGAGGGGGTGAATCCACTGAAGCTTTCTTT. Its protein is CASRARGGESTEAFF.

The chain combines TRBV5-1 with TRBJ2-6, with TRBD1 as a possible D gene (5 bases). The CDR3 extends over 16 amino acids. Trimming took off 2 bases at V and 0 bases at J, with 9 bases between the two ends. Germline CDR1 is SGHRS and CDR2 is YFSETQ. CDR3 DNA: TGCGCCAGCAGCTTAACAGGTTCCTCTGGGGCCAACGTCCTGACTTTC. As protein: CASSLTGSSGANVLTF.

This clone occurred once. This chain links TRBV6-1 with TRBJ2-1; 12 nucleotides line up with TRBD2. V lost 3 bases, J lost 8 bases, and 11 bases stayed unmatched. Germline loops: CDR1 MNHNS, CDR2 SASEGT. The CDR3 loop spans 17 amino acids. CDR3 loop: CASSDASGRAVGHEQFF. CDR3 DNA: TGTGCCAGCAGTGACGCTAGCGGGAGGGCCGTGGGGCATGAGCAGTTCTTC.

This chain links TRBV6-5 with TRBJ2-2; tentatively, D is TRBD1 or TRBD2 (5 bases each). The CDR3 extends over 14 amino acids. Trimming pared 0 bases from V and 5 bases from J, leaving 7 bases between. Germline V gives CDR1 MNHEY, CDR2 SVGAGI. The CDR3 DNA sequence: TGTGCCAGCAGTTACTCGGGACCGACCGGGGAGCTGTTTTTT. It yields the protein CASSYSGPTGELFF.

This chain connects TRBV28 to TRBJ1-6; the match to TRBD1 covers 11 bases. The CDR3 is 15 amino acids. V was clipped by 5 bases and J by 10 bases; unmatched bases: 7. The V gene's germline CDR1 is MDHEN and CDR2 SYDVKM. The CDR3 is CASSAGTGGSSPLHF. The CDR3 nucleotides read TGTGCCAGCAGTGCCGGGACAGGGGGTTCCTCACCCCTCCACTTT.

The chain is built from TRBV7-6 and TRBJ2-3, with no clear D. Germline V gives CDR1 SGHVS, CDR2 FNYEAQ. V was pared by 0 bases and J by 1 base, with 14 bases between. This CDR3 region has 17 residues. The CDR3 DNA sequence: TGTGCCAGCAGCTTAGCGAGTAAGGGTTTTGGCACAGATACGCAGTATTTT. The encoded protein is CASSLASKGFGTDTQYF.

The genes are TRBV19 and TRBJ1-2, with D possibly matching TRBD1 (5 bases). The V gene lost 4 bases and the J gene lost 8 bases, with 11 bases spanning the gap. Germline V gene sequence: CDR1 LNHDA, CDR2 SQIVND (reference sequence). The CDR3 sequence is 12 residues long. The chain's CDR3 is CASSTGNPGYTF. The CDR3 region has the DNA TGTGCCAGTAGTACAGGGAATCCGGGCTACACCTTC.

The rearrangement links TRBV3-1 (or the pseudogene TRBV3-2) to TRBJ1-2; D unclear. The CDR3 runs 14 residues. V dropped 0 bases and J dropped 7 bases, with 12 bases sitting between them. Germline V gene sequence: CDR1 LGHDT, CDR2 YNNKEL (reference sequence). The CDR3 region is CASSQDRVLIGYTF. Here the CDR3 DNA reads TGTGCCAGCAGCCAAGATAGGGTTTTGATTGGCTACACCTTC.